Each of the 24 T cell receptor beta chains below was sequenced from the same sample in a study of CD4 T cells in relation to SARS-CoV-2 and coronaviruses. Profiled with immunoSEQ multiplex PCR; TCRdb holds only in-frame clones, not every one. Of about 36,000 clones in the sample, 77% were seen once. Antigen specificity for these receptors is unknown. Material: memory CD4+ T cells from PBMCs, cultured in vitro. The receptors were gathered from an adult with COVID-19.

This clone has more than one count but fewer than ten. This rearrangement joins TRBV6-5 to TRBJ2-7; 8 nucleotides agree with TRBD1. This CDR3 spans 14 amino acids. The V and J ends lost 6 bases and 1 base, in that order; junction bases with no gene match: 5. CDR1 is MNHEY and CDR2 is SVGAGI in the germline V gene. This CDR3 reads CASSRGQASYEQYF. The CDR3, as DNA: TGTGCCAGCAGCCGGGGACAGGCTTCCTACGAGCAGTACTTC.

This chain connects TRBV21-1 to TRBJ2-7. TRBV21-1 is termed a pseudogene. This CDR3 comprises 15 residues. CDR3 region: CASSKVGADSYEQYF. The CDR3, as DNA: TGTGCCAGCAGCAAAGTCGGGGCGGACTCCTACGAGCAGTACTTC.

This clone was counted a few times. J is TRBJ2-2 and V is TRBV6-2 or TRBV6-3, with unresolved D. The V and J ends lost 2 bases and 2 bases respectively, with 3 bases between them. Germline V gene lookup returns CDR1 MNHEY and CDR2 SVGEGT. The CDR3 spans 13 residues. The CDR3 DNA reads TGTGCCAGCAGTTACGTTAACACCGGGGAGCTGTTTTTT. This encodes CASSYVNTGELFF.

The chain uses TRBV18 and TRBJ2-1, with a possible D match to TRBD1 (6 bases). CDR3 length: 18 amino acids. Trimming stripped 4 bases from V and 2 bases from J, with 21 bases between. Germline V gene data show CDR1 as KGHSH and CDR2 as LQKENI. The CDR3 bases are TGTGCCAGCTCACGTAAACCCTCCGGGACACAAACCTACAATGAGCAGTTCTTC. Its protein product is CASSRKPSGTQTYNEQFF.

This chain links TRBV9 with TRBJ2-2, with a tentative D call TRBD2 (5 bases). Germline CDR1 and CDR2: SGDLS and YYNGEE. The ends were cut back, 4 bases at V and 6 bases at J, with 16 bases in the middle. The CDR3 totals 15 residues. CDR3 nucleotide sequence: TGTGCCAGCAGCTCCCGAGGGCAATTGGCCGGGGAGCTGTTTTTT. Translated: CASSSRGQLAGELFF.

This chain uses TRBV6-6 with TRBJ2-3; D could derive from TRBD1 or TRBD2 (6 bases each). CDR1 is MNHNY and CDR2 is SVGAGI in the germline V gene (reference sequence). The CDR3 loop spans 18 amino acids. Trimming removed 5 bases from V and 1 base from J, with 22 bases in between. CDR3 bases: TGTGCCAGCAGTCGCGCCAGGGGTTTTAGCGGTGGCACAGATACGCAGTATTTT. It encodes CASSRARGFSGGTDTQYF.

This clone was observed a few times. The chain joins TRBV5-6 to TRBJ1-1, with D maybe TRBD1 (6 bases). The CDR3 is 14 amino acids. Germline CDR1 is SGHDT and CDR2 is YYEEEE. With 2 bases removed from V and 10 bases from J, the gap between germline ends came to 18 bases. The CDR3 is CASSFWGASYLAFF. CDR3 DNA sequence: TGTGCCAGCAGCTTTTGGGGGGCGAGTTATCTAGCTTTCTTT.

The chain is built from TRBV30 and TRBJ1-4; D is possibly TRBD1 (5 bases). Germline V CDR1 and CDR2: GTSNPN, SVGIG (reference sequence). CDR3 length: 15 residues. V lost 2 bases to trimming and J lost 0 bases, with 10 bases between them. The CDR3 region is CAWSPDSATNEKLFF. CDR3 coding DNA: TGTGCCTGGAGTCCAGACAGCGCAACTAATGAAAAACTGTTTTTT.

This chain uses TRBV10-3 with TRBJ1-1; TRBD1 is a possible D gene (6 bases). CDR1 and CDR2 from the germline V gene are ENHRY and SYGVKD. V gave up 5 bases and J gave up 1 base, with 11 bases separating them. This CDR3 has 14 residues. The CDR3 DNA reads TGTGCCATCAGTTTCGGGGGCTCGAACACTGAAGCTTTCTTT. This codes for CAISFGGSNTEAFF.

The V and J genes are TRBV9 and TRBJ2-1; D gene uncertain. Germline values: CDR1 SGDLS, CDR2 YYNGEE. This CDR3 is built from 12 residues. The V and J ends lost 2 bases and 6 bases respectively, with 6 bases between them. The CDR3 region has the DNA TGTGCCAGCAGCGTCCCACCCAATGAGCAGTTCTTC. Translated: CASSVPPNEQFF.

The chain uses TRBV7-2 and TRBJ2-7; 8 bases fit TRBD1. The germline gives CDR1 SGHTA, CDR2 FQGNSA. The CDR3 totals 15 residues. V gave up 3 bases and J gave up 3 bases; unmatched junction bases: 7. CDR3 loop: CASSFDRGVIYEQYF. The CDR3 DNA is TGTGCCAGCAGCTTCGACAGGGGAGTTATCTACGAGCAGTACTTC.

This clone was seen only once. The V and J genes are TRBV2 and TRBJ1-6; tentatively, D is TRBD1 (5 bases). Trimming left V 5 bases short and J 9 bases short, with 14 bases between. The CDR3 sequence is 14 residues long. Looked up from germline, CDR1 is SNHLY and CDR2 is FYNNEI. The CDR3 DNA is TGTGCCAGCAGTCGGGACGTTGTGGCTTCACCCCTCCACTTT. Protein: CASSRDVVASPLHF.

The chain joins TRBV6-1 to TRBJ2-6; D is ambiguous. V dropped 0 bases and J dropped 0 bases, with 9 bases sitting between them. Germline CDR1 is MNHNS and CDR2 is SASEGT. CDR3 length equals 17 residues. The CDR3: CASSEASSVSGANVLTF. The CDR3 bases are TGTGCCAGCAGTGAAGCGAGTTCAGTCTCTGGGGCCAACGTCCTGACTTTC.

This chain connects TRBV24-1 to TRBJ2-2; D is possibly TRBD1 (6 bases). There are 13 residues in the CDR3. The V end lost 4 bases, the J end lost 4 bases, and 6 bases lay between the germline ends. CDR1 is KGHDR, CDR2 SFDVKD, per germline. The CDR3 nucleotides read TGTGCCACCAGTGAGGACAGCACCGGGGAGCTGTTTTTT. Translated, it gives CATSEDSTGELFF.

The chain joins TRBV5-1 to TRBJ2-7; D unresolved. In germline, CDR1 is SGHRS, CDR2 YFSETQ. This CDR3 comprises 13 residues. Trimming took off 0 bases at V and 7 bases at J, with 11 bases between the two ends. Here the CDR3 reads CASSLAGQREQYF. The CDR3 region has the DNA TGCGCCAGCAGCTTGGCCGGCCAGAGGGAGCAGTACTTC.

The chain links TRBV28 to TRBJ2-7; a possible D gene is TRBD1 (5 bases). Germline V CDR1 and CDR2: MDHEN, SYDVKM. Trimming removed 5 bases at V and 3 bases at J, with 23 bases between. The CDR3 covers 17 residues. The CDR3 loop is CASSRGTQGNLVYEQYF. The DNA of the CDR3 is TGTGCCAGCAGTCGTGGTACTCAGGGAAATTTGGTCTACGAGCAGTACTTC.

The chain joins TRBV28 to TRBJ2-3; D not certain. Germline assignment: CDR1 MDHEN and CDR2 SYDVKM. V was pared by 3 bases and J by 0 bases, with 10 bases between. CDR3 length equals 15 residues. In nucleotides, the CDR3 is TGTGCCAGCAGTTTTGTTCTTTATAGCACAGATACGCAGTATTTT. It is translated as CASSFVLYSTDTQYF. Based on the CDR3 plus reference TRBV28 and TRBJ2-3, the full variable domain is DVKVTQSSRYLVKRTGEKVFLECVQDMDHENMFWYRQDPGLGLRLIYFSYDVKMKEKGDIPEGYSVSREKKERFSLILESASTNQTSMYLCASSFVLYSTDTQYFGPGTRLTVL.

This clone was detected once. CDR3 sequence reads: CASSLLAGGADTQYF. The CDR3 coding sequence is TGCGCCAGCAGTCTCTTAGCGGGAGGGGCAGATACGCAGTATTTT. V usage is TRBV5-1 and J usage is TRBJ2-3; TRBD2 matches 11 bases. In germline, CDR1 is SGHRS, CDR2 YFSETQ. The CDR3 contains 15 residues. Trimming cost V 5 bases and J 4 bases; bases outside gene matches: 6.

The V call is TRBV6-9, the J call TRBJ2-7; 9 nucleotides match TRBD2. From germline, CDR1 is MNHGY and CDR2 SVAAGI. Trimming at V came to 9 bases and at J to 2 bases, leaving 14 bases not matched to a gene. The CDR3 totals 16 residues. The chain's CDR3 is CASRKTGTSRAYEQYF. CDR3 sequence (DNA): TGTGCCAGTCGAAAAACCGGGACTAGCAGAGCCTACGAGCAGTACTTC.

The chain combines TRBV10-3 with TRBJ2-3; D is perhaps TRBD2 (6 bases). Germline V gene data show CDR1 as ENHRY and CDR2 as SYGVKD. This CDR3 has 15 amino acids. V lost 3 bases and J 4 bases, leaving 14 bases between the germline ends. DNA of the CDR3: TGTGCCATCAGTGATTCGGGTTGGGAGGCAGATACGCAGTATTTT. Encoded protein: CAISDSGWEADTQYF.

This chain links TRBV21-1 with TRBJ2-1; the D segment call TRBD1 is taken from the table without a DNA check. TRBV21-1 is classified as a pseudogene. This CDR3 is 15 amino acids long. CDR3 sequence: CASSLRDRARNEQFF. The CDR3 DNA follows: TGTGCCAGCAGCCTCCGGGACAGGGCGAGGAATGAGCAGTTCTTC.

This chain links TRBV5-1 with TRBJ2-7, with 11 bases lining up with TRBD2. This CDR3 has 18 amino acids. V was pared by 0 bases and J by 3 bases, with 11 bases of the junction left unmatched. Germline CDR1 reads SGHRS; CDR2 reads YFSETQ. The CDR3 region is CASSLEGSGRAGLYEQYF. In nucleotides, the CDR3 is TGCGCCAGCAGCTTGGAAGGTAGCGGGAGGGCCGGTCTCTACGAGCAGTACTTC.

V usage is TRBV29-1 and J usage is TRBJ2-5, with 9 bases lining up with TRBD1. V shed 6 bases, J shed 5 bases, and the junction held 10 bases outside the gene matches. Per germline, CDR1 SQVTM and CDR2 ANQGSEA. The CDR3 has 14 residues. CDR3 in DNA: TGCAGCGTCTACAGGGGGCCCCCCCGGGAGACCCAGTACTTC. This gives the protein CSVYRGPPRETQYF.

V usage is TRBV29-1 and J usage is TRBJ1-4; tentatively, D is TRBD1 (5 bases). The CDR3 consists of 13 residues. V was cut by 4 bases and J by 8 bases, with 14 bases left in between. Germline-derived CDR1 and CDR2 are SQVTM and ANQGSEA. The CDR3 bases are TGCAGCGTTGTCACAACCTGGGGCGAAAAACTGTTTTTT. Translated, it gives CSVVTTWGEKLFF.